These 5 T cell receptor beta chains were sequenced from one sample in a study of shared clonotypes between healthy human individuals. The method was immunoSEQ multiplex PCR; TCRdb's version includes in-frame clones alone and lacks a portion of them. The sample contains some 490,000 clones, about 72% of which appear only once. Sequenced sample: PBMCs. The receptors were sampled from a woman aged 40 to 50 in good health. Some clones in this sample may be carry-over from other donors' samples.

A remark on this clone: One junction end does not reproduce the germline sequence, and a read error may be involved. The rearrangement uses TRBV28 and TRBJ1-2; TRBD1 might be the D (5 bases). The CDR3 spans 13 residues. From germline, CDR1 is MDHEN and CDR2 SYDVKM. DNA of the CDR3: TGTGCCAGCAGTTCACCGGGACCCGTATTTTTCAGCTTC. Translated, it gives CASSSPGPVFFSF.

The rearrangement joins TRBV28 to TRBJ1-2; D unclear. Trimming pared 6 bases from V and 3 bases from J, leaving 8 bases between. The CDR3 has 12 residues. CDR1 MDHEN and CDR2 SYDVKM come from the germline V gene. CDR3 sequence (DNA): TGTGCCAGCAGGCGAGGGTACTATGGCTACACCTTC. This encodes CASRRGYYGYTF.

This clone is medium-sized within its sample. This specimen includes other DNA sequences encoding the same CDR3. V gene TRBV20-1 combines with J gene TRBJ1-2, with D maybe TRBD1 (5 bases). CDR1 is DFQATT and CDR2 is SNEGSKA in the germline V gene (reference sequence). This CDR3 region has 11 residues. The V and J ends lost 5 bases and 9 bases respectively, with 13 bases between them. For the CDR3, the DNA is TGCAGTGCTGAAGGGGAGCGACGCTACACCTTC. Translated: CSAEGERRYTF.

This clone was detected many times. The chain employs TRBV5-6 and TRBJ1-6; 10 bases fit TRBD1. The germline CDR1 and CDR2 sequences are SGHDT and YYEEEE. The V gene end was trimmed by 6 bases and the J gene end by 6 bases; junction bases not matched to a gene: 6. The CDR3 runs to 15 residues. The CDR3 is CASTGTGVVNSPLHF. The CDR3 bases are TGTGCCAGCACAGGGACAGGGGTAGTTAATTCACCCCTCCACTTT.

The chain recombines TRBV7-2 with TRBJ2-3; D may be TRBD2 (6 bases). Germline-derived CDR1 and CDR2 are SGHTA and FQGNSA. Trimming removed 8 bases from V and 4 bases from J, with 10 bases in between. The CDR3 is 12 amino acids. For the CDR3, the DNA is TGTGCCAGCGGCGGGATATCAGATACGCAGTATTTT. It encodes CASGGISDTQYF.